The 14 T cell receptor beta chains below all came from one sample that was sequenced in a study of cytomegalovirus exposure and HLA in healthy donors. Use of 60 Vbeta and 13 Jbeta primers characterized the PCR. Sequenced by immunoSEQ multiplex PCR; TCRdb stores in-frame clones only, minus some. The repertoire consists of more than 110,000 clones, with roughly 80% occurring once and the leading ten covering roughly 4.2%. Material: PBMCs. These receptors all stem from a man aged 40-49 years in good health and CMV-seropositive.

V usage is TRBV15 and J usage is TRBJ1-3; D ambiguous. The CDR3 is made up of 15 amino acids. V dropped 0 bases and J dropped 0 bases, with 6 bases sitting between them. Germline V lookup: CDR1 LNHNV, CDR2 YYDKDF (reference sequence). CDR3 loop: CATSRDNFSGNTIYF. The DNA for the CDR3 is TGTGCCACCAGCAGAGACAATTTCTCTGGAAACACCATATATTTT.

This clone has only a few counts. The CDR3 protein is CASSLGPWGGNEKLFF. CDR3 nucleotides: TGCGCCAGCAGCTTGGGTCCGTGGGGGGGCAATGAAAAACTGTTTTTT. The V and J genes are TRBV5-1 and TRBJ1-4; weak D call: TRBD1 (6 bases). CDR1 and CDR2 from the germline V gene are SGHRS and YFSETQ. The CDR3 extends over 16 amino acids. V dropped 0 bases and J dropped 5 bases, with 14 bases sitting between them.

This chain uses TRBV19 with TRBJ1-5; D is uncertain. Germline V CDR1 and CDR2: LNHDA, SQIVND (reference sequence). V was cut by 1 base and J by 3 bases, with 4 bases left in between. The CDR3 runs to 13 residues. This CDR3 is CASSIGHNQPQHF. CDR3 coding DNA: TGTGCCAGTAGTATAGGGCACAATCAGCCCCAGCATTTT.

This sequence joins TRBV9 and TRBJ2-3; D is possibly TRBD2 (5 bases). V gave up 4 bases and J gave up 2 bases, with 14 bases separating them. Germline-derived CDR1 and CDR2 are SGDLS and YYNGEE. The length of the CDR3 is 15 residues. The CDR3 DNA follows: TGTGCCAGCAGCAACCAGCGGAGGCACACAGATACGCAGTATTTT. Translation gives CASSNQRRHTDTQYF.

V gene TRBV5-1 combines with J gene TRBJ2-7, with 8 bases matching TRBD1. V trimming: 0 bases; J trimming: 7 bases; junction bases outside the gene matches: 9. CDR1 is SGHRS, CDR2 YFSETQ, per germline. This CDR3 has 15 amino acids. The CDR3 region has the DNA TGCGCCAGCAGCTTGGGGGCTCAGGGGGCGTATGAGCAGTACTTC. As protein: CASSLGAQGAYEQYF.

This chain links TRBV6-5 with TRBJ2-7; 7 nucleotides line up with TRBD1. V was clipped by 0 bases and J by 2 bases; unmatched bases: 7. From germline, CDR1 is MNHEY and CDR2 SVGAGI. The CDR3 extends over 16 amino acids. The CDR3 region has the DNA TGTGCCAGCAGTTACTCGATGACAGGGCTAACCTACGAGCAGTACTTC. The encoded protein is CASSYSMTGLTYEQYF.

Details on this clone: Other DNA sequences in the sample encode the same CDR3. V is TRBV2 and J is TRBJ2-7, with a weak D call TRBD1 (6 bases). The CDR3 spans 15 residues. V lost 6 bases, J lost 5 bases, and 20 bases lay in between. Germline values: CDR1 SNHLY, CDR2 FYNNEI. The CDR3 DNA sequence: TGTGCCAGCAGCCCGGGACAACCCCAAAGGAACGAGCAGTACTTC. Its translation: CASSPGQPQRNEQYF.

J is TRBJ1-2 and V is TRBV2, with D unclear. Trimming cost V 6 bases and J 3 bases, with 8 bases left between them. The CDR3 has 12 residues. CDR1 is SNHLY and CDR2 is FYNNEI in the germline V gene. The CDR3: CASSGSYYGYTF. Written as DNA, the CDR3 is TGTGCCAGCAGCGGGTCTTACTATGGCTACACCTTC.

This chain uses TRBV18 with TRBJ2-5, with D perhaps TRBD2 (5 bases). The V end was cut by 1 base, the J end by 4 bases, with 13 bases between. The CDR3 totals 15 residues. The germline gives CDR1 KGHSH, CDR2 LQKENI. The CDR3 nucleotides are TGTGCCAGCTCACCACGACACGGGGTGGGAGAGACCCAGTACTTC. Translated: CASSPRHGVGETQYF.

The V and J genes are TRBV7-9 and TRBJ1-6; a weak D match, TRBD1 (5 bases). The CDR3 is 19 residues long. The germline V and J ends were trimmed by 10 bases and 7 bases, with 32 bases remaining between them. Germline lookup yields CDR1 SEHNR and CDR2 FQNEAQ (reference sequence). DNA of the CDR3: TGTGCCACCCAAGAAGACAGACATTCTGTCTGGGCCGCCAATTCACCCCTCCACTTT. Translating gives CATQEDRHSVWAANSPLHF.

As concerns this clone: This CDR3 is also generated by other DNA sequences in the sample. The chain couples TRBV11-2 to TRBJ1-1; 9 bases agree with TRBD1. Germline CDR1 reads SGHAT; CDR2 reads FQNNGV. J was trimmed by 0 bases and V by 1 base; bases with no gene match: 9. The CDR3 is made up of 18 amino acids. The CDR3 sequence: CASSLAKGQGFMNTEAFF. The CDR3 region has the DNA TGTGCCAGCAGCTTAGCAAAGGGACAGGGATTCATGAACACTGAAGCTTTCTTT.

Only one count was recorded for this clone. J is TRBJ2-1 and V is TRBV6-5; 8 bases fit TRBD2. Germline trimming cut 9 bases from V and 7 bases from J; bases unmatched to any gene: 8. CDR1 is MNHEY and CDR2 is SVGAGI in the germline V gene. The CDR3 runs 13 residues. The CDR3 reads CASTGTSLNEQFF. The DNA for the CDR3 is TGTGCCAGTACCGGGACTAGTCTAAATGAGCAGTTCTTC.

This rearrangement joins TRBV4-1 to TRBJ2-7, with D tentatively TRBD2 (6 bases). Germline V gene sequence: CDR1 MGHRA, CDR2 YSYEKL. The length of the CDR3 is 16 residues. Trimming pared 5 bases from V and 3 bases from J, leaving 20 bases between. The CDR3 loop is CASSKVGTFPDYEQYF. CDR3 DNA: TGCGCCAGCAGCAAAGTAGGGACTTTTCCTGACTACGAGCAGTACTTC.

This chain joins TRBV7-9 and TRBJ2-7; no clear D gene. The CDR3 has 13 amino acids. V was shortened by 4 bases and J by 5 bases, with 12 bases between the two germline ends. The V gene's germline CDR1 is SEHNR and CDR2 FQNEAQ (reference sequence). CDR3: CASSYYMRHEQYF. In nucleotides, the CDR3 is TGTGCCAGCAGCTACTACATGCGGCACGAGCAGTACTTC.